The next 8 T cell receptor beta chains were all read from a single sample in a study of T cells in Graves' hyperthyroidism and ophthalmopathy. RNA transcripts provided the source from which TCR beta CDR3 regions were amplified. During a first-round RT-PCR of the TCR CDR3, the HTBI primer set was used. MiXCR was run by TCRdb on the multiplex PCR reads, yielding one entry per CDR3 protein. The sample yields about 92,000 distinct CDR3 sequences, over 50% seen once. The specimen sequenced was blood. All receptors derive from a woman between 40 and 50 years old with Graves' hyperthyroidism.

This chain joins TRBV29-1 and TRBJ1-4; 7 bases line up with TRBD1. The CDR3 consists of 13 residues. Per the germline V gene, CDR1 is SQVTM and CDR2 is ANQGSEA. Unmatched junction bases numbered 9, after V lost 6 bases and J lost 8 bases. CDR3 region: CSVGTGAEEKLFF. CDR3 sequence (DNA): TGCAGCGTAGGAACAGGGGCCGAGGAAAAACTGTTTTTT.

This clonotype was seen ten or more times. The rearrangement links TRBV12-3 or TRBV12-4 to TRBJ1-5; D gene unclear. V was cut by 5 bases and J by 11 bases, with 16 bases left in between. This CDR3 comprises 13 residues. CDR3 in DNA: TGTGCCAGCAGTCAGGTCGCGGGGTCAGCCCAGCATTTT. Translated: CASSQVAGSAQHF.

V and J are TRBV24-1 and TRBJ2-7; D uncertain. The CDR3 sequence is 14 residues long. The V and J ends lost 3 bases and 4 bases respectively, with 12 bases between them. From germline, CDR1 is KGHDR and CDR2 SFDVKD. CDR3 in amino acids: CATSDRAGPYEQYF. In DNA form, the CDR3 reads TGTGCCACCAGTGATCGCGCCGGACCTTACGAGCAGTACTTC.

V gene TRBV13 combines with J gene TRBJ1-5, with D perhaps matching TRBD1 (6 bases). Trimming removed 3 bases at V and 11 bases at J, with 17 bases between. Looked up from germline, CDR1 is PRHDT and CDR2 is FYEKMQ (reference sequence). The length of the CDR3 is 14 residues. CDR3 nucleotides: TGTGCCAGCAGCTTGCCAGGGGCGAGGGAGACCCAGCATTTT. The encoded protein is CASSLPGARETQHF. The complete variable domain, with remaining parts taken from reference TRBV13 and TRBJ1-5, reads AAGVIQSPRHLIKEKRETATLKCYPIPRHDTVYWYQQGPGQDPQFLISFYEKMQSDKGSIPDRFSAQQFSDYHSELNMSSLELGDSALYFCASSLPGARETQHFGDGTRLSIL.

The chain has TRBV13 and TRBJ2-7; D is possibly TRBD1 (6 bases). The length of the CDR3 is 13 residues. V lost 2 bases, J lost 3 bases, and 8 bases lay in between. Germline CDR1 PRHDT, CDR2 FYEKMQ (reference sequence). CDR3 loop: CASSLQGNYEQYF. The CDR3 nucleotides are TGTGCCAGCAGCTTACAGGGGAACTACGAGCAGTACTTC. Together with reference TRBV13 and TRBJ2-7, the CDR3 gives the full variable domain: AAGVIQSPRHLIKEKRETATLKCYPIPRHDTVYWYQQGPGQDPQFLISFYEKMQSDKGSIPDRFSAQQFSDYHSELNMSSLELGDSALYFCASSLQGNYEQYFGPGTRLTVT.

The V gene is TRBV10-3, the J gene TRBJ2-5, with 8 bases identical to TRBD1. V shed 7 bases and J 6 bases; nucleotides not matched to a gene: 7. Germline V lookup: CDR1 ENHRY, CDR2 SYGVKD. CDR3 length: 13 amino acids. For the CDR3, the DNA is TGTGCCATCAACTCAGGGGGCGGGAAGACCCAGTACTTC. Translation: CAINSGGGKTQYF.

This clonotype has a count of ten or more. This rearrangement joins TRBV6-6 to TRBJ2-7, with D possibly TRBD1 on 6 matching bases. Germline V gene lookup returns CDR1 MNHNY and CDR2 SVGAGI (reference sequence). The CDR3 has 16 residues. With 4 bases removed from V and 3 bases from J, the gap between germline ends came to 19 bases. This chain's CDR3 is CASSWGSGTRFYEQYF. In nucleotides, the CDR3 is TGTGCCAGCAGTTGGGGGTCCGGGACACGGTTCTACGAGCAGTACTTC.

This clonotype was detected ten times or more. The chain has TRBV13 and TRBJ2-7; D is possibly TRBD2 (5 bases). The germline V and J ends were trimmed by 5 bases and 4 bases, with 15 bases remaining between them. Germline V gives CDR1 PRHDT, CDR2 FYEKMQ (reference sequence). The CDR3 is made up of 14 amino acids. CDR3 DNA sequence: TGTGCCAGCAGCCTCGCCGGGGTAAGGTACGAGCAGTACTTC. It encodes CASSLAGVRYEQYF.